The 12 T cell receptor beta chains listed next were all sequenced from one sample in a study of blood T cell repertoires in COVID-19. Generated by immunoSEQ multiplex PCR, the TCRdb table keeps only in-frame clones and is missing some. The sample includes 200,000 or so clones, 70% to 90% of them seen just once. Specimen: PBMCs or T cells enriched from blood (not recorded which). These receptors were collected from a woman in her forties with acute COVID-19.

This clone was detected once. The V gene is TRBV28, the J gene TRBJ2-3, with 9 bases identical to TRBD2. Unmatched junction bases numbered 7, after V lost 5 bases and J lost 4 bases. Germline CDR1 MDHEN, CDR2 SYDVKM. This CDR3 comprises 15 residues. Here the CDR3 DNA reads TGTGCCAGCAGTCCACCGGGACTAGCTCCAGATACGCAGTATTTT. It specifies CASSPPGLAPDTQYF.

The chain employs TRBV30 and TRBJ1-2, with TRBD1 matching over 11 bases. Germline V gene data show CDR1 as GTSNPN and CDR2 as SVGIG (reference sequence). This CDR3 contains 13 residues. The V gene end was trimmed by 3 bases and the J gene end by 8 bases; junction bases not matched to a gene: 5. Here the CDR3 reads CAWRGQGEGGYTF. CDR3 bases: TGTGCCTGGAGGGGACAGGGGGAAGGCGGCTACACCTTC.

This clone was observed a handful of times. The gene calls are TRBV7-2 and TRBJ2-5; D call uncertain. V was cut by 4 bases and J by 8 bases, with 11 bases left in between. The CDR3 runs 12 residues. Germline assignment: CDR1 SGHTA and CDR2 FQGNSA. The CDR3 is CASSSDRVTQYF. The CDR3 DNA reads as TGTGCCAGCAGCTCTGATCGGGTAACCCAGTACTTC.

The chain is built from TRBV7-9 and TRBJ1-1; no reliable D call. V lost 1 base and J 6 bases, leaving 12 bases between the germline ends. This CDR3 has 14 amino acids. Germline-derived CDR1 and CDR2 are SEHNR and FQNEAQ (reference sequence). Here the CDR3 DNA reads TGTGCCAGCAGCTTAGAGGCCAGGCCTTCTGAAGCTTTCTTT. The encoded protein is CASSLEARPSEAFF.

This clone has a handful of counts. This CDR3 reads CASSPRSSGGNEQFF. The DNA for the CDR3 is TGTGCCAGCTCACCAAGGTCATCCGGAGGTAATGAGCAGTTCTTC. The chain uses TRBV18 and TRBJ2-1; weak D call: TRBD2 (5 bases). The CDR3 covers 15 residues. The germline gives CDR1 KGHSH, CDR2 LQKENI. Trimming removed 2 bases at V and 7 bases at J, with 15 bases between. The full variable domain, rest sourced from reference TRBV18 and TRBJ2-1, is NAGVMQNPRHLVRRRGQEARLRCSPMKGHSHVYWYRQLPEEGLKFMVYLQKENIIDESGMPKERFSAEFPKEGPSILRIQQVVRGDSAAYFCASSPRSSGGNEQFFGPGTRLTVL.

The chain links TRBV4-1 to TRBJ2-6; 8 nucleotides match TRBD2. V gave up 0 bases and J gave up 3 bases; unmatched junction bases: 10. The germline V gene has CDR1 MGHRA and CDR2 YSYEKL. The CDR3 is 19 residues long. DNA of the CDR3: TGCGCCAGCAGCCAAGAGCGGGGGGCGCGGAGGGTTGGGGCCAACGTCCTGACTTTC. Its protein is CASSQERGARRVGANVLTF.

The chain combines TRBV7-9 with TRBJ2-3; no clear D. The CDR3 spans 12 residues. The V gene lost 5 bases and the J gene lost 6 bases, with 9 bases spanning the gap. Germline CDR1 reads SEHNR; CDR2 reads FQNEAQ (reference sequence). CDR3 in DNA: TGTGCCAGCAGCCGAACAGCCGATACGCAGTATTTT. This gives the protein CASSRTADTQYF. Complete variable domain (other parts from reference TRBV7-9 and TRBJ2-3): DTGVSQNPRHKITKRGQNVTFRCDPISEHNRLYWYRQTLGQGPEFLTYFQNEAQLEKSRLLSDRFSAERPKGSFSTLEIQRTEQGDSAMYLCASSRTADTQYFGPGTRLTVL.

The J gene is TRBJ2-7, the V gene TRBV6-2 or TRBV6-3; TRBD2 agrees at 7 bases. Germline values: CDR1 MNHEY, CDR2 SVGEGT. V was pared by 6 bases and J by 2 bases, with 10 bases of the junction left unmatched. CDR3 size: 15 residues. The CDR3 bases are TGTGCCAGCAGCTTTCGGCGGGAGCCGACCTACGAGCAGTACTTC. This translates into CASSFRREPTYEQYF.

CDR3 coding DNA: TGTGCCAGCAGCCGGACTAGCCGCGAGCAGTACTTC. Translated: CASSRTSREQYF. The chain joins TRBV3-1 (or the pseudogene TRBV3-2) to TRBJ2-7; 8 bases are a match to TRBD2. The V segment lost 4 bases and the J segment 6 bases; nucleotides outside the gene matches: 2. Germline values: CDR1 LGHDT, CDR2 YNNKEL (reference sequence). The CDR3 consists of 12 residues.

V is TRBV30 and J is TRBJ2-1; 8 bases align to TRBD1. With V trimmed by 3 bases and J by 7 bases, 8 bases remained unmatched. This CDR3 has 14 residues. The germline V gene has CDR1 GTSNPN and CDR2 SVGIG (reference sequence). The chain's CDR3 is CAWSARQGRNEQFF. The CDR3 nucleotides read TGTGCCTGGAGCGCCAGACAGGGGAGGAATGAGCAGTTCTTC.

The chain joins TRBV7-9 to TRBJ1-6; D is ambiguous. V was cut by 5 bases and J by 7 bases, with 15 bases left in between. Germline CDR1 and CDR2: SEHNR and FQNEAQ (reference sequence). The CDR3 contains 15 residues. The CDR3 protein is CASSRNGSGNSPLHF. The CDR3 region has the DNA TGTGCCAGCAGCCGAAACGGGTCTGGGAATTCACCCCTCCACTTT.

V usage is TRBV29-1 and J usage is TRBJ1-5; no firm D call. The CDR3 totals 14 residues. Between the trimmed V and J ends, which lost 4 bases and 2 bases, there was a span of 12 bases. CDR1 is SQVTM and CDR2 is ANQGSEA in the germline V gene. The CDR3 DNA reads TGCAGCGTTGCGGCGGGGATGGGCAATCAGCCCCAGCATTTT. Protein: CSVAAGMGNQPQHF.